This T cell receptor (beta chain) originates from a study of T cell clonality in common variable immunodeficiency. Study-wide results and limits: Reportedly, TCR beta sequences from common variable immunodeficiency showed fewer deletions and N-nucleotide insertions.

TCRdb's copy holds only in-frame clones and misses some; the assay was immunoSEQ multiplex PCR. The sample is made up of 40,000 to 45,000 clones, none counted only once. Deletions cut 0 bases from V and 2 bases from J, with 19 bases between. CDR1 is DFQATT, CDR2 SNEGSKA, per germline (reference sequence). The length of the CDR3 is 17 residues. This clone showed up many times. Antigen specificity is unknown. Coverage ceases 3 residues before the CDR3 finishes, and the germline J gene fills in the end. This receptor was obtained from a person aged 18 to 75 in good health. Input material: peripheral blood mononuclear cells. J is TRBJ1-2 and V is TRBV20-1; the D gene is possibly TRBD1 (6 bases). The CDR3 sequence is CSARDWGQSKRNYGYTF. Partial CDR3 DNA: TGCAGTGCTAGAGATTGGGGGCAGTCGAAAAGAAACTATGGC.